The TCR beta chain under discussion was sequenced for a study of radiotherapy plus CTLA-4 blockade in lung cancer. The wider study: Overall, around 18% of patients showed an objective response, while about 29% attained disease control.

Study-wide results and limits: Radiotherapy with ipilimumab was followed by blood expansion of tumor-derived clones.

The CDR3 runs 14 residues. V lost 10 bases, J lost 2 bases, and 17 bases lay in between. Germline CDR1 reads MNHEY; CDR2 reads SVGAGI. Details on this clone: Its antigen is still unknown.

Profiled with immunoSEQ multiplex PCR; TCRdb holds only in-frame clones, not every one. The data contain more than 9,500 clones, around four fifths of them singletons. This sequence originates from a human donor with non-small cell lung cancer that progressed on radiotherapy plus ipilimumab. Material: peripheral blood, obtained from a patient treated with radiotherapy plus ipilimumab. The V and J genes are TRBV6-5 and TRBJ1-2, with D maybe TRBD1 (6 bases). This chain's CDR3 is CAIRGGAQNYGYTF. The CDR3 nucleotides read TGTGCCATTCGAGGGGGGGCCCAAAACTATGGCTACACCTTC.